The clone carrying this T cell receptor beta chain showed up just a few times. The antigen is not known. A single record per CDR3 protein comes from TCRdb applying MiXCR to the RT-PCR reads. Of 550,000 to 800,000 distinct CDR3 sequences listed, less than 20% were seen once; the top ten hold more than 9%. The data originate from a study of response to subunit inactivated influenza vaccine. Broader study findings: It was suggested by the authors that few new T cells are recruited by each seasonal influenza vaccination.

The CDR3 totals 15 residues. The ends were cut back, 5 bases at V and 8 bases at J, with 21 bases in the middle. The TCR was taken from a man in his fifties or sixties who received an inactivated influenza vaccine. This sequence joins TRBV12-3 or TRBV12-4 and TRBJ1-2; D possibly corresponds to TRBD1 (5 bases). The starting material was PBMCs from blood, obtained 11 to 12 days after vaccination. For the CDR3, the DNA is TGTGCCAGCAGTCCAGATACGTTAAGGGGCGGCGGCTACACCTTC. Translating it yields CASSPDTLRGGGYTF.